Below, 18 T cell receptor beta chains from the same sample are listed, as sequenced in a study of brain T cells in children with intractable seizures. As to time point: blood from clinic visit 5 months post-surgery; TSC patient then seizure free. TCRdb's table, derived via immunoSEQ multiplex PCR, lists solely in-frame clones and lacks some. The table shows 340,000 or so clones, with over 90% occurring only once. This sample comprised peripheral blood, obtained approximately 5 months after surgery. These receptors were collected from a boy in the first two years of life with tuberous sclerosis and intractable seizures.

The CDR3 bases are TGCGCCACCACCCGGGGTGGGAACCAGAACACCGGGGAGCTGTTTTTT. This translates into CATTRGGNQNTGELFF. J is TRBJ2-2 and V is TRBV5-1; D is possibly TRBD2 (5 bases). Germline V gene sequence: CDR1 SGHRS, CDR2 YFSETQ. The CDR3 contains 16 residues. Trimming took 9 bases from V and 1 from J, leaving 19 bases between them.

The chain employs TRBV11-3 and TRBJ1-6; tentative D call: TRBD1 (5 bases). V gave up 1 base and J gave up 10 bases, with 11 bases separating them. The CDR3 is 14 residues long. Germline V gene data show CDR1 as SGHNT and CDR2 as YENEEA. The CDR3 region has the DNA TGTGCCAGCAGCTTAGGCTGGCGGGGCTCACCCCTCCACTTT. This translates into CASSLGWRGSPLHF.

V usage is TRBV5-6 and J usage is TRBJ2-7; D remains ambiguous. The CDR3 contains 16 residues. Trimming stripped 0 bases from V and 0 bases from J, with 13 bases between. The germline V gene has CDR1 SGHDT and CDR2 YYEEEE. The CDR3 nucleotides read TGTGCCAGCAGCTTGGGGGGTAGACTCCTCTCCTACGAGCAGTACTTC. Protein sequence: CASSLGGRLLSYEQYF.

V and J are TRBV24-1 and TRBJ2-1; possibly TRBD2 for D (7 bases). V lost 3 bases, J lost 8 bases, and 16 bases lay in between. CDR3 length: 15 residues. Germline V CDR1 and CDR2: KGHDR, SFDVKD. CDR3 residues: CATSDGGGIEDEQFF. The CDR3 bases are TGTGCCACCAGTGATGGGGGGGGCATCGAGGATGAGCAGTTCTTC.

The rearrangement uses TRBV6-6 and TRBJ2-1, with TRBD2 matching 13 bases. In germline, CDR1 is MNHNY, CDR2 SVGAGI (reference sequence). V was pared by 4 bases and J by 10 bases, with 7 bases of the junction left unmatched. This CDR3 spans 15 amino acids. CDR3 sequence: CASSSGLAGAGEQFF. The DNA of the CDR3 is TGTGCCAGCAGTTCCGGACTAGCGGGAGCCGGGGAGCAGTTCTTC.

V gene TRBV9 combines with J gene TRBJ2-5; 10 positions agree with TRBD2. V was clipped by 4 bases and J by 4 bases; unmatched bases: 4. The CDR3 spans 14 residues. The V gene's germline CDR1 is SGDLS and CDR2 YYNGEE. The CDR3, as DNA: TGTGCCAGCAGCTCTAGCGGGAGCGCAGAGACCCAGTACTTC. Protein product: CASSSSGSAETQYF.

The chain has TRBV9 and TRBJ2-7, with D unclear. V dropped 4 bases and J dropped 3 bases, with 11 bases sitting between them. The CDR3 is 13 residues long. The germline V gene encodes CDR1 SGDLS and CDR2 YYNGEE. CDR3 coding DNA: TGTGCCAGCAGCACCCAGACGGACTACGAGCAGTACTTC. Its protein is CASSTQTDYEQYF. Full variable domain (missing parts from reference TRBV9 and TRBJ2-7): DSGVTQTPKHLITATGQRVTLRCSPRSGDLSVYWYQQSLDQGLQFLIQYYNGEERAKGNILERFSAQQFPDLHSELNLSSLELGDSALYFCASSTQTDYEQYFGPGTRLTVT.

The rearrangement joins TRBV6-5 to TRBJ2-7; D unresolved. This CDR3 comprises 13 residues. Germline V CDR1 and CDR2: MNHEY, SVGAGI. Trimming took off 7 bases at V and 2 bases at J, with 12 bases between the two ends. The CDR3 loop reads CASTHGPTYEQYF. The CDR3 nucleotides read TGTGCCAGCACGCACGGACCAACCTACGAGCAGTACTTC.

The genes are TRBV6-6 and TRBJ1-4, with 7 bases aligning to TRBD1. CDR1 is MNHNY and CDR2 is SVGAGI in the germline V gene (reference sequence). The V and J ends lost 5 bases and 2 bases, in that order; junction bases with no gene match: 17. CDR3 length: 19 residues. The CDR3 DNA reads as TGTGCCAGCAGTCAACTAGGGGTACAGGGGTTCCCGACTAATGAAAAACTGTTTTTT. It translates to CASSQLGVQGFPTNEKLFF.

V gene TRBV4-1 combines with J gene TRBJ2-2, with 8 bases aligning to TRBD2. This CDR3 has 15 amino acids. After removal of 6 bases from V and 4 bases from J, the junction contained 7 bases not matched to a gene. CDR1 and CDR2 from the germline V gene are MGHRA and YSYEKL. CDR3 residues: CASRPGLGGTGELFF. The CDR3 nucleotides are TGCGCCAGCAGACCGGGACTAGGGGGCACCGGGGAGCTGTTTTTT.

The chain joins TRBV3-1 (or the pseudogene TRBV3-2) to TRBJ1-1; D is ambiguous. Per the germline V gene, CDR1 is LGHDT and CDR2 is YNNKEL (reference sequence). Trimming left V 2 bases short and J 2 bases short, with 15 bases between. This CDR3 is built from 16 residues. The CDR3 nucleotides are TGTGCCAGCAGCCAACTACCTTCTGGGTCCAACACTGAAGCTTTCTTT. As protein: CASSQLPSGSNTEAFF.

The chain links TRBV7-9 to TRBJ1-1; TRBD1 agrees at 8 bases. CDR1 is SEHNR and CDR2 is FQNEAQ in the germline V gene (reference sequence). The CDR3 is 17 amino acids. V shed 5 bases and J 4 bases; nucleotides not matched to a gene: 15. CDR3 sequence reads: CASSPKPGQGGGTEAFF. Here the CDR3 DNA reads TGTGCCAGCAGCCCTAAGCCCGGACAGGGAGGGGGCACTGAAGCTTTCTTT.

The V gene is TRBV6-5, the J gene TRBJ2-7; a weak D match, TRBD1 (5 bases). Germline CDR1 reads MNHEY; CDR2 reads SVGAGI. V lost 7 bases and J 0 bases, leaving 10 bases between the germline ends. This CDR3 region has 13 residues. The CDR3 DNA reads TGTGCCAGCATGGCAGGGAACTCCTACGAGCAGTACTTC. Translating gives CASMAGNSYEQYF.

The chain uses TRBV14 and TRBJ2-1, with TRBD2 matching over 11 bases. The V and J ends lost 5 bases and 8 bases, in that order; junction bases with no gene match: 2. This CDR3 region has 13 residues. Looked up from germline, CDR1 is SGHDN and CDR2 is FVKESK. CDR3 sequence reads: CASSGGLADEQFF. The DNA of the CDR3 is TGTGCCAGCAGCGGGGGACTAGCGGATGAGCAGTTCTTC.

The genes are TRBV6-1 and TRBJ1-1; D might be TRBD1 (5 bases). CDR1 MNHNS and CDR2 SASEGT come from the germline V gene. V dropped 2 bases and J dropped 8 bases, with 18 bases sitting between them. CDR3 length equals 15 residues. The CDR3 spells CASSEPGDGGGEAFF. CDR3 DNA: TGTGCCAGCAGTGAACCCGGGGACGGGGGAGGCGAAGCTTTCTTT.

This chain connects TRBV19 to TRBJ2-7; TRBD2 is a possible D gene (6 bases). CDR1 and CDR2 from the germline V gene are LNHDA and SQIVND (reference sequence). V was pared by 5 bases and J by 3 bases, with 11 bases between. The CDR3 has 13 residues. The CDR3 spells CASSPGVGYEQYF. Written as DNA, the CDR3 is TGTGCCAGTAGTCCGGGGGTGGGCTACGAGCAGTACTTC. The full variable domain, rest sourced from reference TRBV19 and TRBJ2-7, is DGGITQSPKYLFRKEGQNVTLSCEQNLNHDAMYWYRQDPGQGLRLIYYSQIVNDFQKGDIAEGYSVSREKKESFPLTVTSAQKNPTAFYLCASSPGVGYEQYFGPGTRLTVT.

The CDR3 nucleotides are TGCAGCGTTGAGGCAGGGAGCACAGATACGCAGTATTTT. Translating gives CSVEAGSTDTQYF. The rearrangement links TRBV29-1 to TRBJ2-3; tentatively, D is TRBD1 (5 bases). CDR1 is SQVTM, CDR2 ANQGSEA, per germline. This CDR3 contains 13 residues. Trimming removed 3 bases from V and 0 bases from J, with 7 bases in between.

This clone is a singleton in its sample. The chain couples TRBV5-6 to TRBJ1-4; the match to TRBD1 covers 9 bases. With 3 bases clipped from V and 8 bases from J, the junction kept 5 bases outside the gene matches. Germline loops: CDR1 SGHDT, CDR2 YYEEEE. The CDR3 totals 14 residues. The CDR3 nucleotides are TGTGCCAGCAGCTCCGGGACAGGGCTCGAAAAACTGTTTTTT. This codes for CASSSGTGLEKLFF.